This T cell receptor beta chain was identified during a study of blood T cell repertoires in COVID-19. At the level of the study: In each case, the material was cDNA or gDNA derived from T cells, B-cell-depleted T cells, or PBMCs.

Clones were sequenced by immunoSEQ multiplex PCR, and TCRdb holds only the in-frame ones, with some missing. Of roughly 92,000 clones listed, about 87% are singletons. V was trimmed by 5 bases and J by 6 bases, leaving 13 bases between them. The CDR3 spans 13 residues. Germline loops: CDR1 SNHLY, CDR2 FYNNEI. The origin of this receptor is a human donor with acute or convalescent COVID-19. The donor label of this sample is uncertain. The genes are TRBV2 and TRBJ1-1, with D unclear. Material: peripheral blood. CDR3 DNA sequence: TGTGCCAGCAGTCCCGGTGAGGTCGCTGAAGCTTTCTTT. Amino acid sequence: CASSPGEVAEAFF.